Listed below are T cell receptor beta chains from one sample, sequenced in a study of blood T cell repertoires in COVID-19. The protocol was immunoSEQ multiplex PCR, while the TCRdb copy is restricted to in-frame clones and leaves out a portion. This table has 20,000 to 25,000 clones, around 90% appearing once. What was sequenced was peripheral blood. Source of these receptors: a human donor in a cohort sampled during active COVID-19. CDR3s include the opening cysteine and the closing phenylalanine or tryptophan. Each record gives: V gene, J gene, D gene, clone size, CDR3 length, CDR3 DNA, CDR3 protein. D genes are given only for firm matches. Where a row states a size, it is once, few, many or the class of an expanded clone; other rows omit it.

v_gene: TRBV6-2/TRBV6-3; j_gene: TRBJ2-2; d_gene: NA; abundance: NA; len: 15; CDR3nt: TGTGCCAGCAGTTCAACCCAGGGATGGACCGGGGAGCTGTTTTTT; CDR3aa: CASSSTQGWTGELFF
v_gene: TRBV19; j_gene: TRBJ1-4; d_gene: TRBD1; abundance: once; len: 15; CDR3nt: TGTGCCAGTTCCCTTACTGGGACAGGGAATGAAAAACTGTTTTTT; CDR3aa: CASSLTGTGNEKLFF
v_gene: TRBV7-8; j_gene: TRBJ1-2; d_gene: NA; abundance: NA; len: 16; CDR3nt: TGTGCCAGCAGCTTAACCTCGGACAGCACTAACTATGGCTACACCTTC; CDR3aa: CASSLTSDSTNYGYTF
v_gene: TRBV6-1; j_gene: TRBJ1-1; d_gene: NA; abundance: NA; len: 14; CDR3nt: TGTGCCAGCAGTGAAGTCGTCTCGAACACTGAAGCTTTCTTT; CDR3aa: CASSEVVSNTEAFF
v_gene: TRBV12-2; j_gene: TRBJ2-5; d_gene: NA; abundance: NA; len: 15; CDR3nt: TGTGCAAGTCGTCGTAGCGGGGGGCGCCAAGAGACCCAGTACTTC; CDR3aa: CASRRSGGRQETQYF
v_gene: TRBV6-5; j_gene: TRBJ2-2; d_gene: NA; abundance: once; len: 12; CDR3nt: TGTGCTGGGCGTGAAAATCCCGGGGAGCTGTTTTTT; CDR3aa: CAGRENPGELFF
v_gene: TRBV11-2; j_gene: TRBJ1-2; d_gene: TRBD1; abundance: NA; len: 14; CDR3nt: TGTGCCAGCAGCTCCGACAGGGAGAGCTATGGCTACACCTTC; CDR3aa: CASSSDRESYGYTF
v_gene: TRBV25-1; j_gene: TRBJ2-6; d_gene: NA; abundance: once; len: 14; CDR3nt: TGTGCCAGCAGTCCCTACTCTGGGGCCAACGTCCTGACTTTC; CDR3aa: CASSPYSGANVLTF
v_gene: TRBV10-3; j_gene: TRBJ1-3; d_gene: NA; abundance: NA; len: 14; CDR3nt: TGTGCCATCAGTGAGTCCACCCAAGGGGACACCATATATTTT; CDR3aa: CAISESTQGDTIYF
v_gene: TRBV18; j_gene: TRBJ1-2; d_gene: NA; abundance: once; len: 16; CDR3nt: TGTGCCAGCTCACCACTTTTGGGGGACACTAACTATGGCTACACCTTC; CDR3aa: CASSPLLGDTNYGYTF
v_gene: TRBV6-5; j_gene: TRBJ1-1; d_gene: NA; abundance: NA; len: 14; CDR3nt: TGTGCCAGCAGCCGAGGGCAGGGGCTAAACAAAGCTTTCTTT; CDR3aa: CASSRGQGLNKAFF
v_gene: TRBV2; j_gene: TRBJ2-2; d_gene: NA; abundance: NA; len: 17; CDR3nt: TGTGCCAGCAGGCCACCTTTTTTGAGGGCGAACACCGGGGAGCTGTTTTTT; CDR3aa: CASRPPFLRANTGELFF
v_gene: TRBV6-2/TRBV6-3; j_gene: TRBJ2-5; d_gene: NA; abundance: NA; len: 13; CDR3nt: TGTGCCAGCAGTTATGGTCAGAGGGAGACCCAGTACTTC; CDR3aa: CASSYGQRETQYF
v_gene: TRBV19; j_gene: TRBJ1-5; d_gene: TRBD1; abundance: NA; len: 15; CDR3nt: TGTGCCAGTAGTACCGGGACAGGGGGCGGTCAGCCCCAGCATTTT; CDR3aa: CASSTGTGGGQPQHF
v_gene: TRBV11-3; j_gene: TRBJ2-1; d_gene: NA; abundance: NA; len: 15; CDR3nt: TGTGCCAGCGCCCCGCTTGTCAGCTCCTACAATGAGCAGTTCTTC; CDR3aa: CASAPLVSSYNEQFF
v_gene: TRBV5-1; j_gene: TRBJ1-1; d_gene: NA; abundance: NA; len: 11; CDR3nt: TGCGCCAGCCGCGGGAACACTGAAGCTTTCTTT; CDR3aa: CASRGNTEAFF
v_gene: TRBV12-3/TRBV12-4; j_gene: TRBJ1-1; d_gene: NA; abundance: NA; len: 13; CDR3nt: TGTGCCAGCAGTTTGGGACAGAACACTGAAGCTTTCTTT; CDR3aa: CASSLGQNTEAFF
v_gene: TRBV4-2; j_gene: TRBJ2-3; d_gene: TRBD2; abundance: NA; len: 16; CDR3nt: TGTGCCAGCAGCCAAAAACTAGCGGGGGGCACAGATACGCAGTATTTT; CDR3aa: CASSQKLAGGTDTQYF
v_gene: TRBV5-1; j_gene: TRBJ2-7; d_gene: NA; abundance: NA; len: 12; CDR3nt: TGCGCCAGCAGCTTTAGGGGATCCGAGCAGTACTTC; CDR3aa: CASSFRGSEQYF
v_gene: TRBV5-6; j_gene: TRBJ1-6; d_gene: TRBD1; abundance: NA; len: 18; CDR3nt: TGTGCCAGCAGCTTGGGGTCGACAGGGAGCTTTACTAATTCACCCCTCCACTTT; CDR3aa: CASSLGSTGSFTNSPLHF
v_gene: TRBV5-1; j_gene: TRBJ1-1; d_gene: TRBD1; abundance: once; len: 18; CDR3nt: TGCGCCAGCAGCACAGGGGACGTAGCGCCCTGGGGTAACACTGAAGCTTTCTTT; CDR3aa: CASSTGDVAPWGNTEAFF
v_gene: TRBV7-9; j_gene: TRBJ2-7; d_gene: NA; abundance: NA; len: 13; CDR3nt: TGTGCCAGCAGCTCAGGGCTGTACTACGAGCAGTACTTC; CDR3aa: CASSSGLYYEQYF
v_gene: TRBV7-2; j_gene: TRBJ1-3; d_gene: NA; abundance: few; len: 13; CDR3nt: TGTGCCAGCAGCCGCAGGGCTGGAAACACCATATATTTT; CDR3aa: CASSRRAGNTIYF
v_gene: TRBV9; j_gene: TRBJ2-3; d_gene: NA; abundance: NA; len: 13; CDR3nt: TGTGCCAGCAGCCCTAGCCCACAGGGTACGCAGTATTTT; CDR3aa: CASSPSPQGTQYF
v_gene: TRBV5-4; j_gene: TRBJ2-2; d_gene: NA; abundance: NA; len: 15; CDR3nt: TGTGCCAGCAGCTTGGCCGGGATTAACACCGGGGAGCTGTTTTTT; CDR3aa: CASSLAGINTGELFF
v_gene: TRBV6-5; j_gene: TRBJ1-4; d_gene: TRBD1; abundance: NA; len: 15; CDR3nt: TGTGCCAGCAGCCCAGGACAGGGGGTTGTTGAAAAACTGTTTTTT; CDR3aa: CASSPGQGVVEKLFF
v_gene: TRBV2; j_gene: TRBJ1-1; d_gene: NA; abundance: NA; len: 17; CDR3nt: TGTGCCACCAACGAGCAAGGGGGACGGCAGTGGGGGACTGAAGCTTTCTTT; CDR3aa: CATNEQGGRQWGTEAFF
v_gene: TRBV6-5; j_gene: TRBJ1-3; d_gene: TRBD1; abundance: NA; len: 14; CDR3nt: TGTGCCAGCAGGGGACAGGGGGCTGGAAACACCATATATTTT; CDR3aa: CASRGQGAGNTIYF
v_gene: TRBV5-4; j_gene: TRBJ2-1; d_gene: TRBD1; abundance: NA; len: 15; CDR3nt: TGTGCCAGCTTTGCAGGGGGCACGTCCTACAATGAGCAGTTCTTC; CDR3aa: CASFAGGTSYNEQFF
v_gene: TRBV19; j_gene: TRBJ1-5; d_gene: TRBD1; abundance: NA; len: 15; CDR3nt: TGTGCCAGTAGCCCGGGACAGGGTAGCAATCAGCCCCAGCATTTT; CDR3aa: CASSPGQGSNQPQHF